The 31 T cell receptor beta chains below were found in one sample sequenced in a study of shared T cell receptors in the human thymus. The method was immunoSEQ multiplex PCR; TCRdb's version includes in-frame clones alone and lacks a portion of them. This table has some 700,000 clones, approximately 83% appearing once. Another study also made use of these data, one on human thymus T cells.

The sequencing sample was made of thymocytes. The receptors here all came from a girl under three years old with a congenital heart defect.

This chain connects TRBV7-2 to TRBJ2-3; 12 nucleotides align to TRBD2. CDR3 length: 18 residues. Germline V lookup: CDR1 SGHTA, CDR2 FQGNSA. The ends lost 2 bases at V and 0 bases at J; junction bases unmatched: 6. Here the CDR3 reads CASSLWASGGASTDTQYF. As DNA, the CDR3 is TGTGCCAGCAGCTTATGGGCTAGCGGGGGGGCTAGCACAGATACGCAGTATTTT.

The chain links TRBV7-6 to TRBJ1-2; 8 positions match TRBD1. V shed 4 bases, J shed 8 bases, and the junction held 18 bases outside the gene matches. CDR1 is SGHVS, CDR2 FNYEAQ, per germline. The CDR3 covers 17 residues. The CDR3 reads CASSSYDRGSYPWGYTF. CDR3 in DNA: TGTGCCAGCAGCTCGTACGACAGGGGTTCCTACCCCTGGGGCTACACCTTC.

The chain joins TRBV27 to TRBJ1-2; 10 nucleotides match TRBD1. Germline V CDR1 and CDR2: MNHEY, SMNVEV (reference sequence). The junction had 5 bases not matched to a gene; V was cut back by 5 bases and J by 8 bases. The CDR3 has 13 amino acids. CDR3 amino acids: CASSTGTGDGYTF. As DNA, the CDR3 is TGTGCCAGCAGTACCGGGACAGGGGACGGCTACACCTTC.

The chain has TRBV5-8 and TRBJ2-7; D is possibly TRBD1 (5 bases). Trimming took off 5 bases at V and 3 bases at J, with 21 bases between the two ends. The CDR3 covers 16 residues. The germline gives CDR1 SGHTS, CDR2 YDEGEE. The DNA of the CDR3 is TGTGCCAGCAGTTGCGATACAGGACGGACCAACTACGAGCAGTACTTC. It codes for CASSCDTGRTNYEQYF.

V is TRBV5-1 and J is TRBJ2-3; the match to TRBD2 covers 7 bases. Losses at the gene ends were 2 bases for V and 3 bases for J; bases not matched to a gene: 0. This CDR3 spans 13 amino acids. Per the germline V gene, CDR1 is SGHRS and CDR2 is YFSETQ. The CDR3 nucleotides read TGCGCCAGCAGCTTCGGGGGGACAGATACGCAGTATTTT. Translated, it gives CASSFGGTDTQYF. The whole variable domain, filled in from reference TRBV5-1 and TRBJ2-3, reads KAGVTQTPRYLIKTRGQQVTLSCSPISGHRSVSWYQQTPGQGLQFLFEYFSETQRNKGNFPGRFSGRQFSNSRSEMNVSTLELGDSALYLCASSFGGTDTQYFGPGTRLTVL.

V gene TRBV28 combines with J gene TRBJ2-7; 10 nucleotides align to TRBD1. This CDR3 is 15 amino acids long. CDR1 and CDR2 (germline): MDHEN, SYDVKM. The J segment lost 1 base and the V segment lost 4 bases, leaving 4 bases of the junction unmatched. The CDR3 DNA reads TGTGCCAGCAGTTCGGGACAGGGGCTATCCTACGAGCAGTACTTC. It yields the protein CASSSGQGLSYEQYF.

The rearrangement joins TRBV7-2 to TRBJ1-1; D may be TRBD1 (5 bases). This CDR3 region has 13 residues. Trimming cost V 2 bases and J 4 bases, with 8 bases left between them. Germline lookup yields CDR1 SGHTA and CDR2 FQGNSA. Here the CDR3 DNA reads TGTGCCAGCAGCTTATTGGGGGGCACTGAAGCTTTCTTT. Translating it yields CASSLLGGTEAFF.

This clone showed up just once. The V gene is TRBV18, the J gene TRBJ1-1; D is uncertain. Germline V gene data show CDR1 as KGHSH and CDR2 as LQKENI. The CDR3 has 14 amino acids. V lost 2 bases to trimming and J lost 2 bases, with 9 bases between them. The DNA of the CDR3 is TGTGCCAGCTCACCAACGGAGGGAAACACTGAAGCTTTCTTT. It codes for CASSPTEGNTEAFF.

This sequence joins TRBV9 and TRBJ1-3; 9 bases align to TRBD1. The germline V gene encodes CDR1 SGDLS and CDR2 YYNGEE. The CDR3 has 17 residues. V shed 4 bases, J shed 0 bases, and the junction held 8 bases outside the gene matches. CDR3 amino acids: CASSPRDRAHSGNTIYF. The CDR3 coding sequence is TGTGCCAGCAGCCCGAGGGACAGGGCCCACTCTGGAAACACCATATATTTT.

This clone has only one observation. The V call is TRBV5-4, the J call TRBJ1-3; no firm D call. The CDR3 has 18 amino acids. CDR1 and CDR2 (germline): SGHNT, YYREEE (reference sequence). The V end was cut by 2 bases, the J end by 0 bases, with 18 bases between. The CDR3 spells CASSFSEGGGDSGNTIYF. The CDR3 region has the DNA TGTGCCAGCAGCTTTAGTGAAGGTGGCGGAGACTCTGGAAACACCATATATTTT.

The V and J genes are TRBV28 and TRBJ1-6; perhaps TRBD1 as D (6 bases). Trimming stripped 1 base from V and 9 bases from J, with 16 bases between. This CDR3 has 16 residues. The germline V gene has CDR1 MDHEN and CDR2 SYDVKM. As DNA, the CDR3 is TGTGCCAGCAGTTTATTCCTTGAACAGGGCGGTTCACCCCTCCACTTT. This translates into CASSLFLEQGGSPLHF.

This chain uses TRBV19 with TRBJ2-7, with 8 bases identical to TRBD1. J lost 5 bases, V lost 7 bases, and 13 bases had no gene match. CDR1 LNHDA and CDR2 SQIVND come from the germline V gene (reference sequence). The CDR3 runs to 15 residues. CDR3 loop: CASKVGQGATNEQYF. CDR3 in DNA: TGTGCCAGTAAAGTCGGGCAGGGGGCTACGAACGAGCAGTACTTC.

J is TRBJ2-3 and V is TRBV7-9, with a weak D call TRBD2 (5 bases). Germline V gives CDR1 SEHNR, CDR2 FQNEAQ (reference sequence). CDR3 length: 18 residues. With 1 base removed from V and 0 bases from J, the gap between germline ends came to 17 bases. The CDR3 nucleotides read TGTGCCAGCAGCTTAGTCCCTGAGGGCAGATCTAGCACAGATACGCAGTATTTT. Translating gives CASSLVPEGRSSTDTQYF.

This chain connects TRBV15 to TRBJ2-3; perhaps TRBD2 as D (7 bases). The length of the CDR3 is 14 residues. V shed 9 bases and J shed 1 base, with 14 bases lying between them. Germline V gene lookup returns CDR1 LNHNV and CDR2 YYDKDF (reference sequence). The DNA of the CDR3 is TGTGCCACGAGCTGGGGGGGGCGCACAGATACGCAGTATTTT. It translates to CATSWGGRTDTQYF.

This chain links TRBV27 with TRBJ2-3, with TRBD2 matching over 7 bases. V trimming: 3 bases; J trimming: 3 bases; junction bases outside the gene matches: 6. CDR1 and CDR2 (germline): MNHEY, SMNVEV (reference sequence). The CDR3 has 15 amino acids. The CDR3 DNA reads as TGTGCCAGCAGTTTCGTCTGGGGGGGGACAGATACGCAGTATTTT. It specifies CASSFVWGGTDTQYF.

The chain links TRBV10-3 to TRBJ1-5; 9 bases are a match to TRBD1. This CDR3 comprises 13 residues. CDR1 and CDR2 (germline): ENHRY, SYGVKD. V shed 9 bases and J 5 bases; nucleotides not matched to a gene: 5. CDR3 in amino acids: CAIGTGSDQPQHF. CDR3 in DNA: TGTGCCATAGGGACAGGGAGTGATCAGCCCCAGCATTTT.

This clone was picked up one time. This chain uses TRBV19 with TRBJ2-2; 9 bases line up with TRBD1. V shed 6 bases, J shed 2 bases, and the junction held 7 bases outside the gene matches. In germline, CDR1 is LNHDA, CDR2 SQIVND (reference sequence). The CDR3 loop spans 16 amino acids. CDR3 in DNA: TGTGCCAGTAGCTCCCGGGACAGGGAAAACACCGGGGAGCTGTTTTTT. Amino acid sequence: CASSSRDRENTGELFF. Full variable domain (rest looked up from reference TRBV19 and TRBJ2-2): DGGITQSPKYLFRKEGQNVTLSCEQNLNHDAMYWYRQDPGQGLRLIYYSQIVNDFQKGDIAEGYSVSREKKESFPLTVTSAQKNPTAFYLCASSSRDRENTGELFFGEGSRLTVL.

With respect to this clone: Within the sample, other DNA sequences also encode this same CDR3. This chain joins TRBV2 and TRBJ2-5; 8 bases are shared with TRBD2. The germline gives CDR1 SNHLY, CDR2 FYNNEI. The ends lost 8 bases at V and 0 bases at J; junction bases unmatched: 11. CDR3 length equals 16 residues. The CDR3 DNA reads as TGTGCCAGCCGACCCAGCGGGGGCGCGTACCAAGAGACCCAGTACTTC. This encodes CASRPSGGAYQETQYF.

The rearrangement uses TRBV27 and TRBJ1-1, with a possible D match to TRBD1 (6 bases). The germline gives CDR1 MNHEY, CDR2 SMNVEV (reference sequence). The CDR3 has 13 residues. V lost 3 bases to trimming and J lost 5 bases, with 10 bases between them. In DNA, the CDR3 is TGTGCCAGCAGTTTTAAGGGGGAGACTGAAGCTTTCTTT. Amino acid sequence: CASSFKGETEAFF.

This sequence joins TRBV7-8 and TRBJ2-7; 7 positions agree with TRBD1. The junction had 17 bases not matched to a gene; V was cut back by 5 bases and J by 1 base. Germline CDR1 and CDR2: SGHVS and FQNEAQ. CDR3 length: 18 residues. The chain's CDR3 is CASSPPLRRQGISYEQYF. The CDR3 coding sequence is TGTGCCAGCAGCCCGCCCCTTAGGAGACAGGGAATTTCCTACGAGCAGTACTTC.

The rearrangement links TRBV18 to TRBJ2-5; 7 nucleotides match TRBD1. The DNA end is more similar to TRBJ2-7, so the J call may be wrong. This CDR3 is built from 14 residues. Germline V CDR1 and CDR2: KGHSH, LQKENI. The CDR3 DNA reads as TGTGCCAGCTCACCGCCGGGACAGCTCTACGAGCAGTACTTC. Residues: CASSPPGQLYEQYF.

CDR3 sequence reads: CASSLFQGAVGYTF. The CDR3 nucleotides read TGTGCCAGCAGCCTTTTCCAGGGGGCGGTGGGCTACACCTTC. J is TRBJ1-2 and V is TRBV5-6; 8 positions match TRBD1. V gave up 4 bases and J gave up 8 bases; unmatched junction bases: 10. The CDR3 contains 14 residues. The germline gives CDR1 SGHDT, CDR2 YYEEEE.

This clone was observed a single time. The chain has TRBV6-5 and TRBJ1-1; 8 bases map to TRBD1. Losses at the gene ends were 10 bases for V and 3 bases for J; bases not matched to a gene: 7. From germline, CDR1 is MNHEY and CDR2 SVGAGI. The CDR3 runs 13 residues. The chain's CDR3 is CAIGQGWDTEAFF. Here the CDR3 DNA reads TGTGCCATCGGACAGGGATGGGACACTGAAGCTTTCTTT.

This chain links TRBV14 with TRBJ2-7; D is uncertain. V lost 0 bases and J 1 base, leaving 13 bases between the germline ends. CDR3 length: 16 residues. Germline V gene lookup returns CDR1 SGHDN and CDR2 FVKESK. DNA for the CDR3: TGTGCCAGCAGCCAAGATGGTGAGGTTGGGTCCTACGAGCAGTACTTC. Translation: CASSQDGEVGSYEQYF. Full variable domain (remainder filled in from reference TRBV14 and TRBJ2-7): EAGVTQFPSHSVIEKGQTVTLRCDPISGHDNLYWYRRVMGKEIKFLLHFVKESKQDESGMPNNRFLAERTGGTYSTLKVQPAELEDSGVYFCASSQDGEVGSYEQYFGPGTRLTVT.

The chain recombines TRBV18 with TRBJ1-2; 7 bases fit TRBD1. Germline V CDR1 and CDR2: KGHSH, LQKENI. The CDR3 totals 14 residues. The V gene end was trimmed by 8 bases and the J gene end by 3 bases; junction bases not matched to a gene: 9. Written as DNA, the CDR3 is TGTGCCAGCACCATGACAGGGCCTTACTATGGCTACACCTTC. This translates into CASTMTGPYYGYTF. Full variable domain (rest looked up from reference TRBV18 and TRBJ1-2): NAGVMQNPRHLVRRRGQEARLRCSPMKGHSHVYWYRQLPEEGLKFMVYLQKENIIDESGMPKERFSAEFPKEGPSILRIQQVVRGDSAAYFCASTMTGPYYGYTFGSGTRLTVV.

V and J are TRBV29-1 and TRBJ1-4; D perhaps matches TRBD1 (5 bases). V lost 6 bases to trimming and J lost 0 bases, with 11 bases between them. CDR3 size: 14 residues. Germline CDR1 reads SQVTM; CDR2 reads ANQGSEA. The CDR3 loop reads CSVGHRTTNEKLFF. Written as DNA, the CDR3 is TGCAGCGTCGGACACCGAACAACTAATGAAAAACTGTTTTTT.

This chain links TRBV6-5 with TRBJ1-3; 11 bases align to TRBD1. Germline-derived CDR1 and CDR2 are MNHEY and SVGAGI. Losses at the gene ends were 5 bases for V and 3 bases for J; bases not matched to a gene: 3. This CDR3 is built from 15 residues. The CDR3 loop is CASSPGTGGGNTIYF. The CDR3 DNA follows: TGTGCCAGCAGTCCAGGGACAGGGGGTGGAAACACCATATATTTT.

This clone was observed a single time. This chain links TRBV5-1 with TRBJ1-5, with a possible D match to TRBD1 (5 bases). V dropped 0 bases and J dropped 7 bases, with 11 bases sitting between them. This CDR3 comprises 14 residues. Germline CDR1 SGHRS, CDR2 YFSETQ. The CDR3 loop reads CASSLDAREQPQHF. The DNA of the CDR3 is TGCGCCAGCAGCTTGGACGCCAGGGAACAGCCCCAGCATTTT.

The chain has TRBV5-1 and TRBJ1-6; TRBD1 is a possible D gene (6 bases). The CDR3 is 17 amino acids. The germline V gene encodes CDR1 SGHRS and CDR2 YFSETQ. Trimming took off 4 bases at V and 0 bases at J, with 14 bases between the two ends. This CDR3 reads CASSQTLQGSYNSPLHF. CDR3 sequence (DNA): TGCGCCAGCAGCCAGACCTTACAGGGCTCCTATAATTCACCCCTCCACTTT.

The genes are TRBV14 and TRBJ1-5, with D possibly matching TRBD1 (6 bases). V lost 4 bases, J lost 4 bases, and 11 bases lay in between. Germline V CDR1 and CDR2: SGHDN, FVKESK. The CDR3 length is 14 residues. This chain's CDR3 is CASSRQGHNQPQHF. The DNA of the CDR3 is TGTGCCAGCAGCCGTCAGGGGCATAATCAGCCCCAGCATTTT.

This clone was seen more than once but under ten times. The chain's CDR3 is CASSLRRGGTQETQYF. The CDR3, as DNA: TGTGCCAGCAGCTTGCGGCGCGGGGGTACCCAAGAGACCCAGTACTTC. The chain links TRBV5-6 to TRBJ2-5; 7 bases agree with TRBD2. This CDR3 has 16 amino acids. Germline trimming cut 1 base from V and 1 base from J; bases unmatched to any gene: 7. From germline, CDR1 is SGHDT and CDR2 YYEEEE.